This T cell receptor beta chain was sequenced in a study of T cell clonotyping in hematopoietic cell transplantation (dated by TCRdb to the early 2020s). At the level of the whole study: In the study, 135 blood samples were gathered from a few dozen consecutive transplant recipients and their related donors. Patient recruitment ran from late 2015 to early 2017, and follow-up continued until late 2020 or death.

About this clone: No antigen is known for it. Qualities for individual bases were not recorded, and no much larger clone is one base off.

Taken with the paper, the label for time point translates to: 100 days after allo-HCT. Blood from recipients was drawn about 28 days before transplant and again at days 30, 100 and 180 after transplant. Nuclei Lysis Solution was used to extract genomic DNA from fresh or cryopreserved unfractionated peripheral blood mononuclear cells. With the immunoSEQ assay, which is a bias-controlled multiplex PCR relying on V- and J-specific primers, TCR beta CDR3 regions were amplified from genomic DNA. In a second PCR step, a proprietary barcode and Illumina adapter sequences were attached to the CDR3 amplicons. CDR3 libraries were sequenced on an Illumina MiSeq instrument. The authors' analysis ran thus. Export and quality control were performed with immunoSEQ Analyzer 3.0, and downstream analyses were performed with R Bioconductor and Immunarch. Only productive rearrangements within the normalized downsampled data set were used in the calculation of repertoire metrics. In the normalized cohort, a clonotype counted as pathologically expanded if the clonotype was larger than 5 templates. The Inverse Simpson Index served as the measure of repertoire diversity. CMV-specificity analyses were carried out on the non-normalized data set to capture all clonotypes. TCRdb stores this immuneACCESS table with in-frame sequences only. Part of the clones is absent; in the studies checked, under half of the shortfall reflects unresolved V genes, and no reason is known for the rest. Clone size and V and J calls were adopted from that table, with D and trimming inferred from the DNA. A total of 13,000 or so clones appear in this sample, 92% of them only once. The ten largest clones take up less than 9.5% of the sample.

Broad study findings and their caveats: Only a small fraction of recipient repertoires overlapped donor repertoires, with over 95% appearing de novo at the given depth. Recipient TCR diversity fell after transplant, with pathologically expanded clonotypes rising progressively from day 30 to day 180. Inverse Simpson Index values from donors and from recipients before transplant predicted broader TCR repertoire diversity after transplant. The sample size was limited, and CD4 and CD8 repertoire contributions could not be separated because cells were not sorted.

The sample consisted of PBMCs, taken 100 days after allogeneic stem cell transplant. The sequence came from a female patient aged 50-59 years who had an allogeneic stem cell transplant from an unrelated donor, so the T cells may come from the graft donor. Some clones in this sample may be carry-over from other donors' samples.

The DNA reads TGTGCCAGCAGTTTAGTTGGGGCTAACTATGGCTACACCTTC. It is translated as CASSLVGANYGYTF. Rearrangement joined TRBV28 to TRBJ1-2, with the identity of the D gene unclear. CDR1 and CDR2 are read off the germline V gene as MDHEN and SYDVKM. V is shortened by 2 bases, J by 0 bases, and the region joining them spans 7 bases. The CDR3 spans 14 residues, from the cysteine through the phenylalanine. Kept here is only the CDR3 DNA, which spans 42 bases and is read in frame from base 1.